The 18 T cell receptor beta chains in this list originate from one sample, sequenced in a study of blood T cell repertoires in COVID-19. The protocol was immunoSEQ multiplex PCR, while the TCRdb copy is restricted to in-frame clones and leaves out a portion. Among about 340,000 clones listed, almost 90% were seen once. Material for sequencing was peripheral blood. The receptors come from a woman in her 70s with COVID-19, enrolled during active disease.

The chain is built from TRBV6-5 and TRBJ2-7; weak D call: TRBD2 (6 bases). Germline V gene data show CDR1 as MNHEY and CDR2 as SVGAGI. CDR3 length equals 14 residues. Between the trimmed V and J ends, which lost 2 bases and 4 bases, there was a span of 12 bases. In nucleotides, the CDR3 is TGTGCCAGCAGTTACGGCGGGGCGAATTACGAGCAGTACTTC. It is translated as CASSYGGANYEQYF.

The rearrangement links TRBV6-1 to TRBJ1-2; possibly TRBD1 for D (5 bases). This CDR3 has 14 residues. Germline V gene sequence: CDR1 MNHNS, CDR2 SASEGT. V was shortened by 1 base and J by 4 bases, with 10 bases between the two germline ends. Here the CDR3 reads CASSEVAGSYGYTF. In DNA form, the CDR3 reads TGTGCCAGCAGTGAAGTAGCAGGGTCCTATGGCTACACCTTC.

The chain carries TRBV7-2 and TRBJ2-7; tentatively, D is TRBD2 (6 bases). The V end was cut by 2 bases, the J end by 0 bases, with 11 bases between. The CDR3 sequence is 15 residues long. CDR1 is SGHTA and CDR2 is FQGNSA in the germline V gene. The CDR3 DNA sequence: TGTGCCAGCAGCTTAAATAGCGGAAGCTCCTACGAGCAGTACTTC. Its translation is CASSLNSGSSYEQYF.

This clone has just one count. V usage is TRBV18 and J usage is TRBJ2-5; D is possibly TRBD1 (6 bases). The length of the CDR3 is 14 residues. The germline CDR1 and CDR2 sequences are KGHSH and LQKENI. V was cut by 3 bases and J by 4 bases, with 12 bases left in between. CDR3 bases: TGTGCCAGCTCACCTTCAGGGGCAGGAGAGACCCAGTACTTC. Translating it yields CASSPSGAGETQYF. Together with reference TRBV18 and TRBJ2-5, the CDR3 gives the full variable domain: NAGVMQNPRHLVRRRGQEARLRCSPMKGHSHVYWYRQLPEEGLKFMVYLQKENIIDESGMPKERFSAEFPKEGPSILRIQQVVRGDSAAYFCASSPSGAGETQYFGPGTRLLVL.

V and J are TRBV4-3 and TRBJ1-6; weak D call: TRBD1 (6 bases). Between the trimmed V and J ends, which lost 0 bases and 1 base, there was a span of 10 bases. The CDR3 totals 17 residues. Germline V CDR1 and CDR2: LGHNA, YSLEER. The CDR3 spells CASSQDNTGSYNSPLHF. The CDR3 region has the DNA TGCGCCAGCAGCCAAGATAACACAGGGTCCTATAATTCACCCCTCCACTTT.

The chain joins TRBV5-1 to TRBJ1-4; 9 bases are a match to TRBD1. Germline CDR1 is SGHRS and CDR2 is YFSETQ. The V and J ends lost 0 bases and 8 bases, in that order; junction bases with no gene match: 8. There are 16 residues in the CDR3. For the CDR3, the DNA is TGCGCCAGCAGCTTGGACCCCGGGACAGGGACCGAAAAACTGTTTTTT. Its protein product is CASSLDPGTGTEKLFF.

This clone came up once. The chain carries TRBV18 and TRBJ1-2; possible D gene TRBD1, 6 bases. The CDR3 has 12 amino acids. Trimming stripped 5 bases from V and 7 bases from J, with 11 bases between. Germline V gene sequence: CDR1 KGHSH, CDR2 LQKENI. CDR3 residues: CASSEGGPGYTF. For the CDR3, the DNA is TGTGCCAGCTCAGAAGGGGGACCTGGCTACACCTTC.

This rearrangement joins TRBV27 to TRBJ2-6, with D tentatively TRBD2 (6 bases). Trimming removed 3 bases at V and 2 bases at J, with 17 bases between. The germline CDR1 and CDR2 sequences are MNHEY and SMNVEV (reference sequence). The CDR3 extends over 18 amino acids. This CDR3 reads CASSFRSGGLAGANVLTF. Written as DNA, the CDR3 is TGTGCCAGCAGTTTTAGGTCTGGAGGGCTTGCTGGGGCCAACGTCCTGACTTTC.

The chain carries TRBV24-1 and TRBJ2-7; the D is unclear. There are 18 residues in the CDR3. The germline V gene has CDR1 KGHDR and CDR2 SFDVKD. With 0 bases removed from V and 1 base from J, the gap between germline ends came to 18 bases. DNA of the CDR3: TGTGCCACCAGTGATTTGACCAATTCAGGTGAAAGTTCCTACGAGCAGTACTTC. Translated: CATSDLTNSGESSYEQYF.

The chain uses TRBV20-1 and TRBJ1-2; perhaps TRBD1 as D (5 bases). Germline V CDR1 and CDR2: DFQATT, SNEGSKA (reference sequence). Trimming shortened V by 3 bases and J by 10 bases, and 15 bases separated the two germline ends. The CDR3 loop spans 12 amino acids. The CDR3 reads CSASGQGTSYTF. CDR3 in DNA: TGCAGTGCTAGTGGCCAGGGTACTTCCTACACCTTC.

V is TRBV15 and J is TRBJ1-5; 7 bases agree with TRBD1. CDR1 LNHNV and CDR2 YYDKDF come from the germline V gene (reference sequence). Trimming removed 0 bases from V and 2 bases from J; junction bases left unmatched: 16. This CDR3 contains 20 residues. Written as DNA, the CDR3 is TGTGCCACCAGCAGAGATTGGATGGCAGGGGGTGGTACGGGCAATCAGCCCCAGCATTTT. This encodes CATSRDWMAGGGTGNQPQHF.

This clone occurred a few times. The J gene is TRBJ1-3, the V gene TRBV3-1 (or the pseudogene TRBV3-2), with D possibly TRBD1 on 5 matching bases. V lost 4 bases and J 0 bases, leaving 13 bases between the germline ends. The length of the CDR3 is 16 residues. Germline CDR1 is LGHDT and CDR2 is YNNKEL (reference sequence). The CDR3 bases are TGTGCCAGCAGCCGCGGGGCTTTCACCTCTGGAAACACCATATATTTT. Protein: CASSRGAFTSGNTIYF.

The CDR3 nucleotides read TGTGCCAGTAGACTGACAGGGGTTTATGGCTACACCTTC. Its translation: CASRLTGVYGYTF. This chain links TRBV19 with TRBJ1-2, with 8 bases that match TRBD1. V lost 6 bases, J lost 5 bases, and 5 bases stayed unmatched. The germline V gene encodes CDR1 LNHDA and CDR2 SQIVND (reference sequence). The CDR3 covers 13 residues.

J is TRBJ1-2 and V is TRBV5-4; TRBD1 matches 7 bases. The ends lost 2 bases at V and 7 bases at J; junction bases unmatched: 14. The CDR3 is 16 amino acids. The V gene's germline CDR1 is SGHNT and CDR2 YYREEE (reference sequence). Here the CDR3 reads CASSLSTGIPLGGYTF. CDR3 nucleotide sequence: TGTGCCAGCAGCTTATCGACAGGGATCCCCTTGGGTGGCTACACCTTC.

This clone occurred a few times. The chain employs TRBV25-1 and TRBJ1-5, with 7 positions matching TRBD1. V lost 5 bases and J lost 6; bases outside the gene matches: 7. Germline CDR1 MGHDK, CDR2 SYGVNS. The CDR3 spans 14 residues. The CDR3 is CASSRTGEVQPQHF. In nucleotides, the CDR3 is TGTGCCAGCAGTCGAACAGGGGAAGTTCAGCCCCAGCATTTT.

The chain combines TRBV28 with TRBJ1-5, with 7 bases that match TRBD1. The V segment lost 4 bases and the J segment 7 bases; nucleotides outside the gene matches: 10. This CDR3 region has 15 residues. From germline, CDR1 is MDHEN and CDR2 SYDVKM. CDR3 coding DNA: TGTGCCAGCAGTTCCTTGGGGGCAGGGGGACAGCCCCAGCATTTT. Translating gives CASSSLGAGGQPQHF.

This chain connects TRBV18 to TRBJ2-1, with 7 bases fitting TRBD1. Germline V gene lookup returns CDR1 KGHSH and CDR2 LQKENI. The V gene end was trimmed by 6 bases and the J gene end by 0 bases; junction bases not matched to a gene: 5. CDR3 length: 15 residues. The CDR3 nucleotides are TGTGCCAGCTCCCAGGGACAGAGCTCCTACAATGAGCAGTTCTTC. Protein sequence: CASSQGQSSYNEQFF.

The genes are TRBV29-1 and TRBJ2-3; 7 bases match TRBD1. Germline V gives CDR1 SQVTM, CDR2 ANQGSEA. V dropped 6 bases and J dropped 3; count of bases not matched to a gene: 9. The CDR3 totals 14 residues. The CDR3 reads CSVQQGQGTDTQYF. As DNA, the CDR3 is TGCAGCGTACAACAGGGGCAGGGGACAGATACGCAGTATTTT.